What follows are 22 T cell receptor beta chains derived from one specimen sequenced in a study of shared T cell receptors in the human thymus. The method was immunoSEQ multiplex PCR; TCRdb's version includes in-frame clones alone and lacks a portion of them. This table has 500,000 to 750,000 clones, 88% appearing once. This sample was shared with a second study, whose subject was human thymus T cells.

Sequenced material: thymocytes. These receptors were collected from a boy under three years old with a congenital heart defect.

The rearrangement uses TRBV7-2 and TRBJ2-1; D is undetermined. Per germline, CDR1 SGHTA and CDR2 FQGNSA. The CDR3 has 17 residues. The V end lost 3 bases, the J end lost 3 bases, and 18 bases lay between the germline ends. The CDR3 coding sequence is TGTGCCAGCAGCTTCCATAGCCCCTACCCCGACTACAATGAGCAGTTCTTC. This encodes CASSFHSPYPDYNEQFF.

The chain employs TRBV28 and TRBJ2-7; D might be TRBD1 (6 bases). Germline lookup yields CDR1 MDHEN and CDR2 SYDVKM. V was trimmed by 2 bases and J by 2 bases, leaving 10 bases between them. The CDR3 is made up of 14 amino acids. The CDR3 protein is CASSLHRATYEQYF. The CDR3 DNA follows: TGTGCCAGCAGTTTACACAGGGCGACCTACGAGCAGTACTTC.

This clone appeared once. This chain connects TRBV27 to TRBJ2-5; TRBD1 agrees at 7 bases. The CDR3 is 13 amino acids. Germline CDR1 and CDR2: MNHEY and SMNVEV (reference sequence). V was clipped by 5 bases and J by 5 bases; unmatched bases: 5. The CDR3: CASSNRGLETQYF. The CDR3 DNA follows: TGTGCCAGCAGTAACAGGGGCTTGGAGACCCAGTACTTC.

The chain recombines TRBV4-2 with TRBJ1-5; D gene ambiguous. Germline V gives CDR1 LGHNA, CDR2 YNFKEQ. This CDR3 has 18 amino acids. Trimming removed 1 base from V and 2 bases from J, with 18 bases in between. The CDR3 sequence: CASSQGRNRDPGNQPQHF. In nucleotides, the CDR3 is TGTGCCAGCAGCCAAGGACGAAACCGGGATCCGGGCAATCAGCCCCAGCATTTT.

The CDR3 DNA reads as TGTGCCAGCAGCCCTGATCGGGACAGACATTCCTACGAGCAGTACTTC. Translated: CASSPDRDRHSYEQYF. This chain uses TRBV7-2 with TRBJ2-7; 7 bases match TRBD1. The CDR3 is 16 residues long. From germline, CDR1 is SGHTA and CDR2 FQGNSA. V lost 5 bases to trimming and J lost 1 base; unmatched junction nucleotides: 11.

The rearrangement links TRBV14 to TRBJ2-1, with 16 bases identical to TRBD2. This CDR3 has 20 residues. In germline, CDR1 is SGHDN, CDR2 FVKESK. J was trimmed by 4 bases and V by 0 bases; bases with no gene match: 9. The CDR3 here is CASSQDKGLAGGPRYNEQFF. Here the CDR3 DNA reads TGTGCCAGCAGCCAAGATAAGGGACTAGCGGGAGGGCCCCGTTACAATGAGCAGTTCTTC.

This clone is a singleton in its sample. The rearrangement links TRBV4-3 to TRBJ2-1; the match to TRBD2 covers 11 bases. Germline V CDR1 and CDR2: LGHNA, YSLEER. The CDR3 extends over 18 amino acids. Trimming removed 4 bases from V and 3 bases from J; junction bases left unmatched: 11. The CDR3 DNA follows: TGCGCCAGCAGCCCAGATTATAGCGGGAGGGCCTTCTACAATGAGCAGTTCTTC. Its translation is CASSPDYSGRAFYNEQFF.

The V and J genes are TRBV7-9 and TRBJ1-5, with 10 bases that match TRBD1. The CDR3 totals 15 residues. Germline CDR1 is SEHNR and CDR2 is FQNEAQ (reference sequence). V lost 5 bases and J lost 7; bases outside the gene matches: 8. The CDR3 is CASSRDRGRRQPQHF. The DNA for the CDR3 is TGTGCCAGCAGCCGGGACAGGGGACGGAGGCAGCCCCAGCATTTT.

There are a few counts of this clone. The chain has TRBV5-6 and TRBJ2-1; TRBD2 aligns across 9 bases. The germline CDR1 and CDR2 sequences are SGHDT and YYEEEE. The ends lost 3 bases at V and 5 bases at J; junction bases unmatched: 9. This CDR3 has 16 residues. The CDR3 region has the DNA TGTGCCAGCAGCTCACCCCCGGGACTAGCCCACAATGAGCAGTTCTTC. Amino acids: CASSSPPGLAHNEQFF.

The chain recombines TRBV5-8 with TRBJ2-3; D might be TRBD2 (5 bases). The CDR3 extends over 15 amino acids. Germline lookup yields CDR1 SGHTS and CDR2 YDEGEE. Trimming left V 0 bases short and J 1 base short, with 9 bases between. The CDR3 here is CASSLAPRGTDTQYF. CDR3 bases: TGTGCCAGCAGCTTGGCTCCGCGGGGCACAGATACGCAGTATTTT.

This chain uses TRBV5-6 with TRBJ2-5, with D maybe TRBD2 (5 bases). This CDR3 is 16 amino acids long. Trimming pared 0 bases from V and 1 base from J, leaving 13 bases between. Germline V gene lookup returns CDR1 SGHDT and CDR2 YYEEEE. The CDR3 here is CASSLAGRLAQETQYF. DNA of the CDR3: TGTGCCAGCAGCTTGGCCGGGCGGCTAGCCCAAGAGACCCAGTACTTC.

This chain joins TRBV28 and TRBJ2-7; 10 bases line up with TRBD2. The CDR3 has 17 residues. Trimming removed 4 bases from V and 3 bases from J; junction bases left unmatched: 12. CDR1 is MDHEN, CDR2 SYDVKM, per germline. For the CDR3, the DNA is TGTGCCAGCAGTTCGGGGTCCAGGCTAGCGGGAGTCTACGAGCAGTACTTC. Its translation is CASSSGSRLAGVYEQYF.

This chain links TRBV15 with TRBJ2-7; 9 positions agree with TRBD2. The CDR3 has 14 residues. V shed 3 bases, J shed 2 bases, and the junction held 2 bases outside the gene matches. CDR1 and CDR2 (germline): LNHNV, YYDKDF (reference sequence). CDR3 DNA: TGTGCCACCAGCAGCCGCGGGAGGGCCTACGAGCAGTACTTC. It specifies CATSSRGRAYEQYF.

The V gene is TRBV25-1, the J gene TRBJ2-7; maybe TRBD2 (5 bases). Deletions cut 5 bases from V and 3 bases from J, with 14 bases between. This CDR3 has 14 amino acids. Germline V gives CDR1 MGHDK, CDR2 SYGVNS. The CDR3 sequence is CASSSRAGGYEQYF. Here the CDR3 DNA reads TGTGCCAGCAGTTCGCGAGCAGGAGGCTACGAGCAGTACTTC.

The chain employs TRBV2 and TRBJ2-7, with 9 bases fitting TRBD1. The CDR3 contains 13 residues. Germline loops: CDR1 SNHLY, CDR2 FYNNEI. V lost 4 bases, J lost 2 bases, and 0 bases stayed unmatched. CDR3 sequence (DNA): TGTGCCAGCAGTGGGGACAGGGCCTACGAGCAGTACTTC. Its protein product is CASSGDRAYEQYF.

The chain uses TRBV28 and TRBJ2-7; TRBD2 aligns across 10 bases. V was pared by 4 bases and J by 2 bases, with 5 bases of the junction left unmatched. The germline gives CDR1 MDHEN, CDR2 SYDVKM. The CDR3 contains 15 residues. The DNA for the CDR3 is TGTGCCAGCAGTTCCAAAGCGGGAGGGCCCTACGAGCAGTACTTC. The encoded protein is CASSSKAGGPYEQYF.

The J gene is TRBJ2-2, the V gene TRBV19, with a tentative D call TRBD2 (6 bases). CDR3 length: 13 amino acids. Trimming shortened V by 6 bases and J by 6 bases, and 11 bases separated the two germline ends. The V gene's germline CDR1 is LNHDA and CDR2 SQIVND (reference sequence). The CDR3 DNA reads TGTGCCAGTAGATGGGGGGTCGCCGGGGAGCTGTTTTTT. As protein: CASRWGVAGELFF.

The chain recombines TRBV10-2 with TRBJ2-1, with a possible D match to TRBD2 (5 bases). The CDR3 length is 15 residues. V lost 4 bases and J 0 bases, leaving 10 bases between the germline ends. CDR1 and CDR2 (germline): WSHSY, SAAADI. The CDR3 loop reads CASSGTFSSYNEQFF. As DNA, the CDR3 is TGCGCCAGCAGTGGGACTTTCAGCTCCTACAATGAGCAGTTCTTC.

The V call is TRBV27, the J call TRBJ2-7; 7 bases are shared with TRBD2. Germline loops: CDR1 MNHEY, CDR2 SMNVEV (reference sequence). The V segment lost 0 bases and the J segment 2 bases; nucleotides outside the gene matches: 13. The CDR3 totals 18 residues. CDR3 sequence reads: CASSLSRSAGPWAYEQYF. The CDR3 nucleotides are TGTGCCAGCAGTTTATCCAGGTCAGCGGGACCCTGGGCCTACGAGCAGTACTTC.

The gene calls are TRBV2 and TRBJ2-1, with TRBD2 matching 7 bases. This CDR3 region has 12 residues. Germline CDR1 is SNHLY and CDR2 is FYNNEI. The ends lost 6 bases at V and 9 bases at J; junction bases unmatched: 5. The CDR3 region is CASRSGNGEQFF. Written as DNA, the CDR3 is TGTGCCAGCAGAAGCGGGAATGGTGAGCAGTTCTTC.

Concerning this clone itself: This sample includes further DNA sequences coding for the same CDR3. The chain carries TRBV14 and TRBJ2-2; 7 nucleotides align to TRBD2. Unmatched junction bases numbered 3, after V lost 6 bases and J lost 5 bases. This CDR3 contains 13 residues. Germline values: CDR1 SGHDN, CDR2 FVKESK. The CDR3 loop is CASSKGGTGELFF. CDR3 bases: TGTGCCAGCAGTAAGGGAGGGACCGGGGAGCTGTTTTTT.

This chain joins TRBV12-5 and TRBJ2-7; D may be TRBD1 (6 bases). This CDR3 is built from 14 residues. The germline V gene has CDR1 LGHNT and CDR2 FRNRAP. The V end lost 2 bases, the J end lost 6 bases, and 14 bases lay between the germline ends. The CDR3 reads CASGLTPRGVEQYF. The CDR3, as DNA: TGTGCTAGTGGTTTGACGCCCAGGGGAGTCGAGCAGTACTTC.